The 21 T cell receptor beta chains reported below all come from one sample, sequenced in a study of blood T cell repertoires in COVID-19. The data were produced by immunoSEQ multiplex PCR, yet TCRdb's version contains in-frame clones alone and is incomplete. The sample consists of hundreds of thousands of clones, more than 80% of them appearing once. Source material: peripheral blood. The origin of the receptors is a woman under 40 with active or convalescent COVID-19.

The V gene is TRBV10-2, the J gene TRBJ1-1; perhaps TRBD1 as D (5 bases). Trimming took 3 bases from V and 7 from J, leaving 12 bases between them. The CDR3 totals 13 residues. The germline V gene has CDR1 WSHSY and CDR2 SAAADI. For the CDR3, the DNA is TGCGCCAGCAGTGACGGGGGAAGAGGTGAAGCTTTCTTT. Encoded protein: CASSDGGRGEAFF.

This sequence joins TRBV5-5 and TRBJ1-1; 7 bases are a match to TRBD1. Germline lookup yields CDR1 SGHKS and CDR2 YYEKEE (reference sequence). The V gene end was trimmed by 4 bases and the J gene end by 5 bases; junction bases not matched to a gene: 8. This CDR3 has 14 residues. The CDR3 DNA reads TGTGCCAGCAGCCTTCAGGGGGTGGGTACTGAAGCTTTCTTT. Protein product: CASSLQGVGTEAFF.

The chain recombines TRBV6-6 with TRBJ2-1; 11 bases line up with TRBD1. The CDR3 sequence is 14 residues long. V trimming: 6 bases; J trimming: 6 bases; junction bases outside the gene matches: 4. The germline V gene encodes CDR1 MNHNY and CDR2 SVGAGI (reference sequence). The CDR3 spells CASRSGTGGNEQFF. For the CDR3, the DNA is TGTGCCAGCAGGTCCGGGACAGGGGGCAATGAGCAGTTCTTC.

J is TRBJ1-5 and V is TRBV20-1; the D gene is possibly TRBD1 (5 bases). The CDR3 extends over 15 amino acids. The germline V gene encodes CDR1 DFQATT and CDR2 SNEGSKA (reference sequence). With 3 bases removed from V and 0 bases from J, the gap between germline ends came to 12 bases. The CDR3 DNA reads as TGCAGTGCTAGTGGGCAGGGATATAGCAATCAGCCCCAGCATTTT. It codes for CSASGQGYSNQPQHF.

The CDR3 region is CASRLGTKKRETQYF. CDR3 in DNA: TGTGCAAGTCGCTTAGGCACCAAAAAGCGAGAGACGCAGTATTTT. The chain links TRBV12-2 to TRBJ2-3; whether TRBD2, the table's D call, matches the DNA was not checked. TRBV12-2 is tagged as a pseudogene. The CDR3 totals 15 residues.

This clone has only a few counts. This same CDR3 is encoded by further DNA sequences in the sample. The chain combines TRBV6-5 with TRBJ1-2, with D hard to call. This CDR3 spans 13 amino acids. Trimming stripped 5 bases from V and 3 bases from J, with 10 bases between. CDR1 and CDR2 (germline): MNHEY, SVGAGI. CDR3 amino acids: CASSPGADYGYTF. In DNA form, the CDR3 reads TGTGCCAGCAGTCCCGGAGCAGACTATGGCTACACCTTC.

This clone was detected only once. The sample carries other DNA sequences with the same CDR3. This chain connects TRBV24-1 to TRBJ1-2; no firm D call. Germline CDR1 and CDR2: KGHDR and SFDVKD. CDR3 length equals 13 residues. Deletions cut 4 bases from V and 0 bases from J, with 5 bases between. DNA of the CDR3: TGTGCCACCAGTGAGTCAGCTAACTATGGCTACACCTTC. The encoded protein is CATSESANYGYTF.

This chain uses TRBV19 with TRBJ1-2; 9 bases are shared with TRBD1. The CDR3 covers 17 residues. The V and J ends lost 3 bases and 2 bases, in that order; junction bases with no gene match: 10. The V gene's germline CDR1 is LNHDA and CDR2 SQIVND (reference sequence). The CDR3 is CASSILTGTGKNYGYTF. Here the CDR3 DNA reads TGTGCCAGTAGTATCTTAACCGGGACAGGGAAAAACTATGGCTACACCTTC.

The CDR3, as DNA: TGTGCCAGCAGCTTAGACCGGGCAGGGTCTAATTCACCCCTCCACTTT. Amino acid sequence: CASSLDRAGSNSPLHF. The chain combines TRBV7-6 with TRBJ1-6, with a weak D call TRBD1 (5 bases). The V gene lost 1 base and the J gene lost 6 bases, with 13 bases spanning the gap. The CDR3 contains 16 residues. Germline CDR1 is SGHVS and CDR2 is FNYEAQ. Filled out from reference TRBV7-6 and TRBJ1-6, the complete variable domain reads GAGVSQSPRYKVTKRGQDVALRCDPISGHVSLYWYRQALGQGPEFLTYFNYEAQQDKSGLPNDRFSAERPEGSISTLTIQRTEQRDSAMYRCASSLDRAGSNSPLHFGNGTRLTVT.

This sequence joins TRBV5-6 and TRBJ1-2; TRBD1 aligns across 9 bases. After removal of 4 bases from V and 4 bases from J, the junction contained 8 bases not matched to a gene. The germline V gene has CDR1 SGHDT and CDR2 YYEEEE. The CDR3 has 15 residues. The CDR3 DNA is TGTGCCAGCAGCCTACGACAGGGGGAAGCCTATGGCTACACCTTC. Translated: CASSLRQGEAYGYTF.

This clone was seen only once. The chain joins TRBV19 to TRBJ1-6; D not certain. The germline CDR1 and CDR2 sequences are LNHDA and SQIVND (reference sequence). V was cut by 4 bases and J by 5 bases, with 9 bases left in between. The CDR3 is made up of 14 amino acids. The CDR3 coding sequence is TGTGCCAGTAGTACTACCAGGAATAATTCACCCCTCCACTTT. It codes for CASSTTRNNSPLHF.

This chain uses TRBV5-1 with TRBJ2-5; 12 nucleotides agree with TRBD2. CDR1 is SGHRS and CDR2 is YFSETQ in the germline V gene. Trimming cost V 0 bases and J 4 bases; bases outside gene matches: 7. This CDR3 is 17 amino acids long. This CDR3 is CASSLGLAGGLGETQYF. DNA of the CDR3: TGCGCCAGCAGCTTGGGCCTAGCGGGAGGGTTGGGAGAGACCCAGTACTTC.

CDR3: CASRGTTNYGYTF. The CDR3 nucleotides read TGTGCCAGCAGGGGGACAACTAACTATGGCTACACCTTC. The V and J genes are TRBV5-6 and TRBJ1-2; a weak D match, TRBD1 (6 bases). Germline loops: CDR1 SGHDT, CDR2 YYEEEE. The CDR3 loop spans 13 amino acids. Trimming took 5 bases from V and 0 from J, leaving 8 bases between them.

The chain couples TRBV7-7 to TRBJ2-3; 14 bases map to TRBD2. CDR1 and CDR2 (germline): SSHAT, FNYEAQ (reference sequence). V was clipped by 3 bases and J by 1 base; unmatched bases: 9. The CDR3 sequence is 19 residues long. As DNA, the CDR3 is TGTGCCAGCAGCTTCAGACTAGCGGGAGGGCCGGGGGGCACAGATACGCAGTATTTT. Translation gives CASSFRLAGGPGGTDTQYF.

A note on this clone: The sample has other DNA sequences that encode this CDR3 too. The chain joins TRBV5-1 to TRBJ1-5, with D perhaps TRBD1 (6 bases). The V end was cut by 2 bases, the J end by 1 base, with 7 bases between. Germline assignment: CDR1 SGHRS and CDR2 YFSETQ. This CDR3 is 14 amino acids long. The CDR3 loop is CASSLGQSNQPQHF. CDR3 DNA: TGCGCCAGCAGCTTAGGACAGAGCAATCAGCCCCAGCATTTT.

The table lists this clone with a few counts. The genes are TRBV19 and TRBJ1-5; TRBD1 agrees at 8 bases. CDR1 LNHDA and CDR2 SQIVND come from the germline V gene (reference sequence). The trim removed 3 bases at V and 3 bases at J, leaving 7 bases unmatched. The CDR3 is made up of 16 amino acids. The CDR3 reads CASSIMDRAVNQPQHF. The CDR3 DNA sequence: TGTGCCAGTAGTATCATGGACAGGGCGGTCAATCAGCCCCAGCATTTT.

The chain has TRBV7-2 and TRBJ1-6; TRBD1 might be the D (5 bases). V shed 5 bases and J shed 4 bases, with 6 bases lying between them. This CDR3 spans 13 amino acids. CDR1 is SGHTA, CDR2 FQGNSA, per germline. This chain's CDR3 is CASSQGYNSPLHF. As DNA, the CDR3 is TGTGCCAGCAGCCAGGGATATAATTCACCCCTCCACTTT.

This sequence joins TRBV19 and TRBJ1-5; the D gene is possibly TRBD1 (5 bases). Germline CDR1 is LNHDA and CDR2 is SQIVND (reference sequence). V was clipped by 7 bases and J by 7 bases, with 14 bases between them. This CDR3 spans 13 amino acids. The CDR3 here is CASTTGGWQPQHF. The CDR3 DNA sequence: TGTGCCAGTACCACGGGGGGGTGGCAGCCCCAGCATTTT.

This rearrangement joins TRBV5-1 to TRBJ2-7, with 7 bases matching TRBD1. This CDR3 is built from 14 residues. Germline V gene lookup returns CDR1 SGHRS and CDR2 YFSETQ. Trimming at V came to 4 bases and at J to 0 bases, leaving 4 bases not matched to a gene. CDR3 sequence: CASSRQGISYEQYF. For the CDR3, the DNA is TGCGCCAGCAGCCGACAGGGCATCTCCTACGAGCAGTACTTC.

The rearrangement links TRBV19 to TRBJ1-1; D unresolved. Germline CDR1 is LNHDA and CDR2 is SQIVND (reference sequence). Trimming took 0 bases from V and 12 from J, leaving 11 bases between them. This CDR3 has 12 residues. The chain's CDR3 is CASSIDNTRSFF. The CDR3 region has the DNA TGTGCCAGTAGTATAGACAATACTAGGTCTTTCTTT.

CDR3 protein: CASSMETGGLNLEAFF. The CDR3 nucleotides read TGTGCCAGTAGTATGGAGACAGGGGGCCTTAACCTTGAAGCTTTCTTT. The chain has TRBV19 and TRBJ1-1; 10 positions match TRBD1. CDR3 length equals 16 residues. After removal of 3 bases from V and 7 bases from J, the junction contained 11 bases not matched to a gene. Per germline, CDR1 LNHDA and CDR2 SQIVND (reference sequence).